The next 32 T cell receptor beta chains were all read from a single sample in a study of cytomegalovirus exposure and HLA in healthy donors. A multiplex PCR was run with 60 Vbeta primers and 13 Jbeta primers. Generated by immunoSEQ multiplex PCR, the TCRdb table keeps only in-frame clones and is missing some. Here the sample spans 110,000 to 150,000 clones, about 80% being singletons. The material sequenced was PBMCs. These receptors were taken from a male donor in good health and CMV-seronegative.

V and J are TRBV19 and TRBJ1-6; D gene unclear. The CDR3 contains 15 residues. The V gene's germline CDR1 is LNHDA and CDR2 SQIVND (reference sequence). The ends were cut back, 2 bases at V and 7 bases at J, with 12 bases in the middle. CDR3 nucleotide sequence: TGTGCCAGTAGTATAAATATGGGCTACAATTCACCCCTCCACTTT. Translating it yields CASSINMGYNSPLHF.

This chain links TRBV7-2 with TRBJ1-1; D is undetermined. Trimming took off 1 base at V and 5 bases at J, with 8 bases between the two ends. This CDR3 comprises 13 residues. CDR1 SGHTA and CDR2 FQGNSA come from the germline V gene. Here the CDR3 DNA reads TGTGCCAGCAGCTTAGTGGAGGGAACTGAAGCTTTCTTT. Residues: CASSLVEGTEAFF.

The V and J genes are TRBV28 and TRBJ2-3; 10 nucleotides match TRBD2. J gave up 5 bases and V 4 bases, and 9 bases lay outside the gene matches. Looked up from germline, CDR1 is MDHEN and CDR2 is SYDVKM. This CDR3 region has 16 residues. The CDR3 sequence: CASSSASAGGGDTQYF. The CDR3 nucleotides are TGTGCCAGCAGTTCCGCCTCAGCGGGGGGGGGAGATACGCAGTATTTT.

This clone was recorded a few times. The gene calls are TRBV7-6 and TRBJ1-5, with D tentatively TRBD1 (5 bases). V lost 4 bases to trimming and J lost 4 bases, with 8 bases between them. Germline lookup yields CDR1 SGHVS and CDR2 FNYEAQ. The CDR3 covers 13 residues. CDR3 residues: CASSSTENQPQHF. CDR3 bases: TGTGCCAGCAGCTCGACAGAAAATCAGCCCCAGCATTTT.

CDR3 sequence reads: CASSLRGWGELFF. CDR3 in DNA: TGTGCCAGCAGCCTAAGGGGTTGGGGGGAGCTGTTTTTT. The genes are TRBV7-8 and TRBJ2-2, with a weak D call TRBD1 (5 bases). V lost 5 bases to trimming and J lost 8 bases, with 12 bases between them. The CDR3 is 13 amino acids. Looked up from germline, CDR1 is SGHVS and CDR2 is FQNEAQ. The full variable domain, with the rest looked up from reference TRBV7-8 and TRBJ2-2, is GAGVSQSPRYKVAKRGQDVALRCDPISGHVSLFWYQQALGQGPEFLTYFQNEAQLDKSGLPSDRFFAERPEGSVSTLKIQRTQQEDSAVYLCASSLRGWGELFFGEGSRLTVL.

For the CDR3, the DNA is TGTGCCAGCAGCTTCGGGGAGGTGGCTAATGAAAAACTGTTTTTT. Amino acid sequence: CASSFGEVANEKLFF. The rearrangement links TRBV7-9 to TRBJ1-4; no clear D gene. V shed 3 bases and J shed 3 bases, with 11 bases lying between them. The CDR3 extends over 15 amino acids. Germline CDR1 reads SEHNR; CDR2 reads FQNEAQ (reference sequence).

The chain combines TRBV2 with TRBJ2-5; 7 bases agree with TRBD1. The CDR3 length is 12 residues. V shed 6 bases and J 9 bases; nucleotides not matched to a gene: 7. The germline V gene encodes CDR1 SNHLY and CDR2 FYNNEI. CDR3 DNA sequence: TGTGCCAGCAGAACAGGGGAAGCGGCCCAGTACTTC. Its protein product is CASRTGEAAQYF.

This clone showed up just once. The chain links TRBV7-2 to TRBJ1-1, with D perhaps matching TRBD1 (6 bases). Germline V gene lookup returns CDR1 SGHTA and CDR2 FQGNSA. This CDR3 has 15 residues. Trimming removed 4 bases from V and 5 bases from J, with 17 bases in between. The CDR3 nucleotides read TGTGCCAGCAGCTCCCAGGGGCAGCTTCTGACTGAAGCTTTCTTT. Protein product: CASSSQGQLLTEAFF.

On this clone itself: The junction shows a germline mismatch at one end, possibly a read error. The rearrangement uses TRBV5-4 and TRBJ2-5; D is ambiguous. CDR3 size: 13 residues. The germline V gene has CDR1 SGHNT and CDR2 YYREEE (reference sequence). The CDR3 DNA reads TGTGCCAGCAGCTTTCTAGGTGAAGAGATCCAGTACTTC. Translating gives CASSFLGEEIQYF.

This chain joins TRBV11-2 and TRBJ2-3; 8 bases agree with TRBD1. Germline CDR1 reads SGHAT; CDR2 reads FQNNGV. The CDR3 covers 13 residues. V was pared by 5 bases and J by 6 bases, with 4 bases of the junction left unmatched. CDR3 region: CASSLGQADTQYF. DNA for the CDR3: TGTGCCAGCAGCCTGGGACAGGCGGATACGCAGTATTTT.

The chain couples TRBV5-4 to TRBJ1-2, with D tentatively TRBD1 (6 bases). This CDR3 is built from 14 residues. The V end lost 4 bases, the J end lost 6 bases, and 16 bases lay between the germline ends. From germline, CDR1 is SGHNT and CDR2 YYREEE (reference sequence). DNA of the CDR3: TGTGCCAGCAGCGCGACACAGGGTGTCAATGGCTACACCTTC. Its translation: CASSATQGVNGYTF.

The gene calls are TRBV9 and TRBJ1-2; D is ambiguous. CDR1 and CDR2 from the germline V gene are SGDLS and YYNGEE. Trimming took 4 bases from V and 7 from J, leaving 8 bases between them. The CDR3 runs to 11 residues. The CDR3 region has the DNA TGTGCCAGCAGCTACCCGGGTGGCTACACCTTC. This encodes CASSYPGGYTF.

This clone was detected only once. The chain uses TRBV7-9 and TRBJ2-5; TRBD1 matches 7 bases. Germline V lookup: CDR1 SEHNR, CDR2 FQNEAQ (reference sequence). The CDR3 is 14 residues long. Unmatched junction bases numbered 12, after V lost 5 bases and J lost 9 bases. The CDR3 sequence: CASSISATGWAQYF. Written as DNA, the CDR3 is TGTGCCAGCAGCATAAGTGCGACAGGGTGGGCCCAGTACTTC.

The V gene is TRBV18, the J gene TRBJ1-5; TRBD1 agrees at 7 bases. V shed 6 bases and J 10 bases; nucleotides not matched to a gene: 15. The CDR3 extends over 15 amino acids. In germline, CDR1 is KGHSH, CDR2 LQKENI. The CDR3 protein is CASSQTGVRGQPQHF. CDR3 nucleotide sequence: TGTGCCAGCTCCCAAACAGGGGTGAGGGGTCAACCCCAGCATTTT.

The V and J genes are TRBV7-2 and TRBJ2-7, with 8 bases lining up with TRBD2. CDR1 and CDR2 (germline): SGHTA, FQGNSA. Trimming cost V 5 bases and J 2 bases; bases outside gene matches: 5. The CDR3 sequence is 14 residues long. The CDR3 coding sequence is TGTGCCAGCAGCCACGCAGCGGGGGCCTACGAGCAGTACTTC. The encoded protein is CASSHAAGAYEQYF.

The J gene is TRBJ2-1, the V gene TRBV5-8, with TRBD2 matching 8 bases. J was trimmed by 6 bases and V by 1 base; bases with no gene match: 6. Germline CDR1 SGHTS, CDR2 YDEGEE. The CDR3 loop spans 15 amino acids. As DNA, the CDR3 is TGTGCCAGCAGCTTGACGGGGGGGCTTGGCAATGAGCAGTTCTTC. Translated, it gives CASSLTGGLGNEQFF.

The rearrangement uses TRBV28 and TRBJ2-7, with D possibly matching TRBD2 (6 bases). Germline lookup yields CDR1 MDHEN and CDR2 SYDVKM. V lost 5 bases and J lost 0, with 14 bases in between. This CDR3 contains 15 residues. DNA for the CDR3: TGTGCCAGCAGTACGGGGGACTCCTCCTCCTACGAGCAGTACTTC. It specifies CASSTGDSSSYEQYF.

This clone was seen just once. The V and J genes are TRBV28 and TRBJ2-3; 12 bases match TRBD2. The germline CDR1 and CDR2 sequences are MDHEN and SYDVKM. V lost 4 bases to trimming and J lost 8 bases; unmatched junction nucleotides: 7. The CDR3 contains 15 residues. The CDR3 spells CASSSSGGAWRTQYF. CDR3 in DNA: TGTGCCAGCAGTTCTAGCGGGGGGGCTTGGCGTACGCAGTATTTT.

The chain carries TRBV4-3 and TRBJ1-5; no reliable D call. The CDR3 is 13 residues long. In germline, CDR1 is LGHNA, CDR2 YSLEER. V lost 0 bases, J lost 5 bases, and 5 bases lay in between. CDR3 DNA: TGCGCCAGCAGCCAAGAGCAGGATCAGCCCCAGCATTTT. It specifies CASSQEQDQPQHF.

The genes are TRBV6-5 and TRBJ1-1, with no clear D. CDR1 is MNHEY, CDR2 SVGAGI, per germline. There are 12 residues in the CDR3. V dropped 5 bases and J dropped 2 bases, with 6 bases sitting between them. Written as DNA, the CDR3 is TGTGCCAGCAGTCAACTCAACACTGAAGCTTTCTTT. Its protein is CASSQLNTEAFF.

The chain recombines TRBV7-8 with TRBJ2-5; the D is unclear. TRBJ2-7 matches the DNA end more closely, so the J call is doubtful. CDR3 length: 12 residues. CDR1 and CDR2 from the germline V gene are SGHVS and FQNEAQ. CDR3 DNA: TGTGCCAGCAGCCCGACTCGTATCGAGCAGTACTTC. Its protein product is CASSPTRIEQYF.

This chain joins TRBV5-1 and TRBJ2-2; 15 nucleotides line up with TRBD2. Germline lookup yields CDR1 SGHRS and CDR2 YFSETQ. This CDR3 spans 17 amino acids. After removal of 5 bases from V and 6 bases from J, the junction contained 8 bases not matched to a gene. For the CDR3, the DNA is TGCGCCAGCAGAAACCGGACTAGCGGGGGGGCATCCGGGGAGCTGTTTTTT. Its translation: CASRNRTSGGASGELFF.

The CDR3 coding sequence is TGCGCCAGCAGCCAAGATCCGGTGCCAGGGGAGAACACTGAAGCTTTCTTT. Its translation: CASSQDPVPGENTEAFF. This chain joins TRBV4-3 and TRBJ1-1, with D possibly matching TRBD1 (6 bases). The germline CDR1 and CDR2 sequences are LGHNA and YSLEER. This CDR3 has 17 amino acids. V was cut by 0 bases and J by 1 base, with 15 bases left in between.

The rearrangement links TRBV7-9 to TRBJ1-1, with 7 nucleotides matching TRBD1. This CDR3 has 13 residues. Germline V CDR1 and CDR2: SEHNR, FQNEAQ (reference sequence). CDR3 in DNA: TGTGGGGTAGAGGGGCAGGGGGTGGCTGAAGCTTTCTTT. Its translation: CGVEGQGVAEAFF. Full variable domain (remainder filled in from reference TRBV7-9 and TRBJ1-1): DTGVSQNPRHKITKRGQNVTFRCDPISEHNRLYWYRQTLGQGPEFLTYFQNEAQLEKSRLLSDRFSAERPKGSFSTLEIQRTEQGDSAMYLCGVEGQGVAEAFFGQGTRLTVV.

This chain joins TRBV7-2 and TRBJ2-5; a weak D match, TRBD1 (6 bases). The assigned J gene may be wrong: the sequence end matches TRBJ2-7 better. The CDR3 has 13 residues. Per the germline V gene, CDR1 is SGHTA and CDR2 is FQGNSA. CDR3 sequence (DNA): TGTGCCAGCAGTGAGTGGGACACCGCCGAGCAGTACTTC. Encoded protein: CASSEWDTAEQYF.

V usage is TRBV4-2 and J usage is TRBJ1-1; 8 nucleotides agree with TRBD1. The CDR3 is 14 residues long. Germline-derived CDR1 and CDR2 are LGHNA and YNFKEQ. V lost 4 bases to trimming and J lost 3 bases; unmatched junction nucleotides: 4. In nucleotides, the CDR3 is TGTGCCAGCAGCCCGACAGGGGATTACACTGAAGCTTTCTTT. Translation gives CASSPTGDYTEAFF.

The V call is TRBV21-1, the J call TRBJ2-3; TRBD2 is the table's D call and was not checked against the DNA. TRBV21-1 is a documented pseudogene. CDR3 length: 17 residues. This CDR3 is CASSKGYSGDSTDTQYF. For the CDR3, the DNA is TGTGCCAGCAGCAAAGGGTACTCGGGGGACAGCACAGATACGCAGTATTTT.

The chain carries TRBV10-3 and TRBJ2-2, with a weak D call TRBD1 (6 bases). The CDR3 covers 13 residues. Deletions cut 7 bases from V and 2 bases from J, with 8 bases between. The germline gives CDR1 ENHRY, CDR2 SYGVKD. The CDR3 reads CAIKQGNTGELFF. For the CDR3, the DNA is TGTGCCATCAAACAGGGAAACACCGGGGAGCTGTTTTTT.

This chain joins TRBV7-8 and TRBJ2-3; tentative D call: TRBD1 (7 bases). Germline lookup yields CDR1 SGHVS and CDR2 FQNEAQ. This CDR3 comprises 12 residues. V was pared by 5 bases and J by 6 bases, with 9 bases between. The CDR3 nucleotides are TGTGCCAGCAGCCCAGGGGGGGATACGCAGTATTTT. Its translation: CASSPGGDTQYF.

V is TRBV15 and J is TRBJ2-3; 8 nucleotides line up with TRBD2. CDR3 length: 14 amino acids. V dropped 8 bases and J dropped 4; count of bases not matched to a gene: 8. Germline lookup yields CDR1 LNHNV and CDR2 YYDKDF (reference sequence). The CDR3 nucleotides are TGTGCCACCCAAGGCAGCGGGGGCTCAGATACGCAGTATTTT. Its protein is CATQGSGGSDTQYF.

V gene TRBV4-2 combines with J gene TRBJ2-3; TRBD2 might be the D (5 bases). CDR1 LGHNA and CDR2 YNFKEQ come from the germline V gene. This CDR3 spans 14 amino acids. The ends were cut back, 1 base at V and 2 bases at J, with 7 bases in the middle. Here the CDR3 reads CASSQGGSTDTQYF. The CDR3 nucleotides read TGTGCCAGCAGCCAAGGAGGGTCCACAGATACGCAGTATTTT.

The chain recombines TRBV30 with TRBJ2-2; 8 bases agree with TRBD2. The CDR3 covers 13 residues. The V segment lost 5 bases and the J segment 3 bases; nucleotides outside the gene matches: 2. Germline V gives CDR1 GTSNPN, CDR2 SVGIG (reference sequence). CDR3 DNA sequence: TGTGCCTGGGTCGGGGGGGACACCGGGGAGCTGTTTTTT. As protein: CAWVGGDTGELFF.